The present T cell receptor beta chain was sequenced within a study of blood T cell repertoires in COVID-19. Across the whole study: There were acute and convalescent COVID-19 samples, and they came from the United States, Italy and Spain. Sources were T cells, B-cell-depleted T cells, or PBMCs; the material itself was cDNA or gDNA.

Original handling: Cell counts per sample came from amplifying reference gene primers. Profiling relied on immunoSEQ multiplex PCR, and the TCRdb table lists in-frame clones only, not all of them. The V and J calls and clone size are taken from that table; D and trimming were inferred from the DNA. The sample includes tens of thousands of clones, about 90% of them seen just once. Trimming left V 3 bases short and J 0 bases short, with 11 bases between. Looked up from germline, CDR1 is SGHVS and CDR2 is FQNEAQ. CDR3 length: 15 residues. This TCR was recovered from a man between 60 and 70 years old with acute or convalescent COVID-19. The specimen was peripheral blood. The rearrangement joins TRBV7-8 to TRBJ1-1; D is perhaps TRBD1 (6 bases). The CDR3 sequence: CASSFLTGMNTEAFF. In DNA, the CDR3 is TGTGCCAGCAGCTTTCTGACAGGAATGAACACTGAAGCTTTCTTT.